This T cell receptor (beta chain) was captured by sequencing in a study of cytomegalovirus exposure and HLA in healthy donors. General observations from the study: V segments that were indistinguishable, TRBV6-2 and TRBV6-3 among them, were omitted from analysis. Earlier analysis looked at TCR beta V segments, and most were productive about 90% or about 30% of the time.

A word on this clone: Its antigen remains unidentified.

Primers: 60 Vbeta forward and 13 Jbeta reverse. The assay was immunoSEQ multiplex PCR, and TCRdb's table has in-frame clones only and misses some. The repertoire holds tens of thousands of clones, with about two thirds as singletons. Germline values: CDR1 ENHRY, CDR2 SYGVKD. This CDR3 contains 15 residues. V was pared by 3 bases and J by 5 bases, with 4 bases of the junction left unmatched. The chain combines TRBV10-3 with TRBJ1-4; the match to TRBD1 covers 9 bases. The TCR originated in a woman aged 60 to 75 in good health and CMV-seropositive. Sequences were obtained from PBMCs. CDR3 protein: CAISDGTGNNEKLFF. The CDR3 region has the DNA TGTGCCATCAGTGACGGGACAGGGAACAATGAAAAACTGTTTTTT.